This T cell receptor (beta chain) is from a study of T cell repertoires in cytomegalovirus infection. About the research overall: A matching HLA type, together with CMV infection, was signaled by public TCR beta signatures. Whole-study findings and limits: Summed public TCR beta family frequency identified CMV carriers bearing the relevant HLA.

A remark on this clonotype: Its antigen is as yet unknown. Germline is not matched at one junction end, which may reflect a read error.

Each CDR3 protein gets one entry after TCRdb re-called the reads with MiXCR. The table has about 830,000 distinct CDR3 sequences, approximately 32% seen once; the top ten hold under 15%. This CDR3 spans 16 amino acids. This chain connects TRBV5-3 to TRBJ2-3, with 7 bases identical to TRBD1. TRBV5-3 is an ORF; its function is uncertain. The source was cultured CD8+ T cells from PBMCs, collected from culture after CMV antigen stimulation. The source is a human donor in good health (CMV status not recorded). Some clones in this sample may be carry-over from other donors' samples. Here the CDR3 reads CASSPQWDSSTDTQNF. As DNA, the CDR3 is TGTGCCAGCAGCCCGCAATGGGACAGTTCCACAGATACGCAGAATTTT.